Described below is a single TCR beta chain sequence and its context. This sample was included in a study of blood T cell repertoires in COVID-19. The CDR3 has 14 amino acids. Trimming shortened V by 4 bases and J by 6 bases, and 13 bases separated the two germline ends. Germline CDR1 SGHDT, CDR2 YYEEEE. In the authors' methods: Estimates of nucleated cell counts were drawn from the amplification of reference gene primers. Assay: immunoSEQ multiplex PCR; the TCRdb copy retains only in-frame clones and omits some. Clone size and the V and J calls come from that table; the DNA yielded D and trimming. The table lists approximately 30,000 clones, 80% to 90% of them singletons, with around 40% in the top ten.

Sequenced sample: peripheral blood. This chain joins TRBV5-6 and TRBJ2-2, with D tentatively TRBD1 (6 bases). The sequence derives from a human donor in a cohort sampled during active COVID-19. CDR3 protein: CASSRSHRAGELFF. The CDR3 DNA reads as TGTGCCAGCAGCCGGTCGCACAGGGCCGGGGAGCTGTTTTTT.